The 28 T cell receptor beta chains presented below share a single source sample, sequenced in a study of cytomegalovirus exposure and HLA in healthy donors. A multiplex PCR was run with 60 Vbeta primers and 13 Jbeta primers. Measured with immunoSEQ multiplex PCR; TCRdb has only the in-frame clones, and not every one. The sample lists about 150,000 clones, about 61% occurring once. Sequences were obtained from PBMCs. The receptors originated from a woman aged 40 to 49 in good health and CMV-seronegative.

The J gene is TRBJ1-1, the V gene TRBV30, with a possible D match to TRBD1 (6 bases). The germline V gene has CDR1 GTSNPN and CDR2 SVGIG (reference sequence). The CDR3 runs 17 residues. Trimming cost V 3 bases and J 1 base, with 21 bases left between them. CDR3 bases: TGTGCCTGGAGCGTTCCGGGTGGGGGCGCGGGGAACACTGAAGCTTTCTTT. It codes for CAWSVPGGGAGNTEAFF.

The table lists this clone with a few counts. This specimen includes other DNA sequences encoding the same CDR3. V gene TRBV7-2 combines with J gene TRBJ2-7; 11 bases are shared with TRBD2. This CDR3 has 14 amino acids. From germline, CDR1 is SGHTA and CDR2 FQGNSA. V was pared by 3 bases and J by 7 bases, with 5 bases of the junction left unmatched. The CDR3 spells CASSLTSGTGEQYF. Here the CDR3 DNA reads TGTGCCAGCAGCTTGACTAGCGGGACTGGGGAGCAGTACTTC.

The chain combines TRBV6-5 with TRBJ2-3, with D unclear. The V end lost 4 bases, the J end lost 5 bases, and 4 bases lay between the germline ends. Looked up from germline, CDR1 is MNHEY and CDR2 is SVGAGI. This CDR3 spans 11 amino acids. CDR3 sequence: CASSSVDTQYF. The CDR3 nucleotides read TGTGCCAGCAGTTCCGTAGATACGCAGTATTTT.

The chain links TRBV2 to TRBJ2-7; 10 nucleotides line up with TRBD1. Per the germline V gene, CDR1 is SNHLY and CDR2 is FYNNEI. This CDR3 is 14 amino acids long. With V trimmed by 7 bases and J by 3 bases, 6 bases remained unmatched. The CDR3 spells CASMPDRGGYEQYF. CDR3 nucleotides: TGTGCCAGCATGCCGGACAGGGGGGGCTACGAGCAGTACTTC.

The chain carries TRBV15 and TRBJ2-3, with 12 bases identical to TRBD1. Trimming cost V 6 bases and J 1 base; bases outside gene matches: 11. Germline assignment: CDR1 LNHNV and CDR2 YYDKDF (reference sequence). The CDR3 has 18 amino acids. Here the CDR3 DNA reads TGTGCCACCAGAGGGGGGACAGGGGGCACATGGGGCACAGATACGCAGTATTTT. Protein product: CATRGGTGGTWGTDTQYF.

V and J are TRBV4-1 and TRBJ2-5, with 12 nucleotides matching TRBD2. CDR3 length: 15 residues. V lost 0 bases to trimming and J lost 9 bases; unmatched junction nucleotides: 5. Germline CDR1 reads MGHRA; CDR2 reads YSYEKL. The CDR3 bases are TGCGCCAGCAGCCAAGAGTGGCCTAGCGGGGGGGCCCAGTACTTC. Protein: CASSQEWPSGGAQYF.

This rearrangement joins TRBV5-6 to TRBJ2-7; TRBD1 matches 7 bases. Trimming at V came to 4 bases and at J to 4 bases, leaving 11 bases not matched to a gene. This CDR3 contains 15 residues. Germline loops: CDR1 SGHDT, CDR2 YYEEEE. Here the CDR3 DNA reads TGTGCCAGCAGCCCTGACAGGGAATCTTTTTACGAGCAGTACTTC. This gives the protein CASSPDRESFYEQYF.

This clone was seen a handful of times. The V gene is TRBV7-7, the J gene TRBJ2-3, with D tentatively TRBD2 (6 bases). CDR3 length: 13 amino acids. CDR1 and CDR2 from the germline V gene are SSHAT and FNYEAQ (reference sequence). Deletions cut 1 base from V and 11 bases from J, with 13 bases between. This chain's CDR3 is CASSLGVGGKQYF. CDR3 nucleotides: TGTGCCAGCAGCTTAGGGGTCGGAGGGAAGCAGTATTTT. The full variable domain, with the rest looked up from reference TRBV7-7 and TRBJ2-3, is GAGVSQSPRYKVTKRGQDVTLRCDPISSHATLYWYQQALGQGPEFLTYFNYEAQPDKSGLPSDRFSAERPEGSISTLTIQRTEQRDSAMYRCASSLGVGGKQYFGPGTRLTVL.

This clone has a single count. The CDR3 DNA reads as TGTGCCAGCAGAGGGACAGGGAACGAGCAGTACTTC. Encoded protein: CASRGTGNEQYF. The chain joins TRBV2 to TRBJ2-7; the match to TRBD1 covers 9 bases. J lost 5 bases, V lost 6 bases, and 2 bases had no gene match. Germline V lookup: CDR1 SNHLY, CDR2 FYNNEI. CDR3 size: 12 residues.

The table lists this clone with a few counts. The chain links TRBV5-1 to TRBJ1-3; TRBD1 might be the D (6 bases). Trimming took 8 bases from V and 4 from J, leaving 22 bases between them. Germline V gives CDR1 SGHRS, CDR2 YFSETQ. This CDR3 has 16 residues. The CDR3 sequence is CASHWRARGEGNTIYF. The CDR3 coding sequence is TGCGCCAGTCATTGGCGGGCCAGGGGAGAAGGAAACACCATATATTTT.

This rearrangement joins TRBV5-4 to TRBJ2-7; TRBD1 matches at 8 bases. Germline V gene data show CDR1 as SGHNT and CDR2 as YYREEE (reference sequence). The CDR3 is 14 amino acids. Trimming removed 4 bases from V and 3 bases from J; junction bases left unmatched: 6. CDR3 in amino acids: CASSPGQGNYEQYF. The CDR3, as DNA: TGTGCCAGCAGCCCTGGACAGGGAAACTACGAGCAGTACTTC.

The V and J genes are TRBV10-3 and TRBJ1-5; a possible D gene is TRBD1 (6 bases). V was clipped by 4 bases and J by 1 base, with 17 bases between them. There are 17 residues in the CDR3. The V gene's germline CDR1 is ENHRY and CDR2 SYGVKD. The CDR3 is CAISGAGASESNQPQHF. The CDR3 DNA sequence: TGTGCCATCAGTGGGGCAGGGGCCTCCGAGAGCAATCAGCCCCAGCATTTT.

About this clone itself: The junction differs from germline at one of its ends, possibly a read error. This chain links TRBV19 with TRBJ1-5; possibly TRBD1 for D (5 bases). CDR1 is LNHDA and CDR2 is SQIVND in the germline V gene (reference sequence). The CDR3 runs to 15 residues. The CDR3, as DNA: TGTGCCAGTAGCTCCGGGACTTTTGGCAATCAGTCCCAGCATTTT. Encoded protein: CASSSGTFGNQSQHF.

CDR3 coding DNA: TGTGCCAGCACCCCCGGGACAGGGCATGGCTACACCTTC. This gives the protein CASTPGTGHGYTF. The chain has TRBV11-1 and TRBJ1-2, with TRBD1 matching 9 bases. The germline V gene has CDR1 SGHAT and CDR2 FQDESV (reference sequence). The CDR3 covers 13 residues. With 7 bases clipped from V and 6 bases from J, the junction kept 6 bases outside the gene matches.

The gene calls are TRBV19 and TRBJ2-2; 7 bases are shared with TRBD1. V shed 6 bases and J 4 bases; nucleotides not matched to a gene: 5. CDR1 is LNHDA, CDR2 SQIVND, per germline (reference sequence). The CDR3 loop spans 14 amino acids. CDR3 in amino acids: CASRRDSRTGELFF. CDR3 bases: TGTGCCAGTAGAAGGGACAGCCGCACCGGGGAGCTGTTTTTT.

V is TRBV18 and J is TRBJ2-7; D possibly corresponds to TRBD1 (5 bases). Looked up from germline, CDR1 is KGHSH and CDR2 is LQKENI. The CDR3 contains 15 residues. Trimming took off 0 bases at V and 1 base at J, with 10 bases between the two ends. DNA for the CDR3: TGTGCCAGCTCACCACCAAACAGGTTTTCCTACGAGCAGTACTTC. Protein sequence: CASSPPNRFSYEQYF.

As concerns this clone: This sample also contains other DNA sequences that code for the same CDR3. This chain uses TRBV7-9 with TRBJ2-7; D uncertain. The V end lost 5 bases, the J end lost 4 bases, and 9 bases lay between the germline ends. Germline values: CDR1 SEHNR, CDR2 FQNEAQ (reference sequence). This CDR3 comprises 12 residues. CDR3 region: CASSPPGYEQYF. CDR3 DNA sequence: TGTGCCAGCAGCCCCCCCGGGTACGAGCAGTACTTC.

The chain is built from TRBV6-5 and TRBJ2-7; TRBD1 aligns across 12 bases. This CDR3 has 15 residues. Germline CDR1 MNHEY, CDR2 SVGAGI. J was trimmed by 3 bases and V by 6 bases; bases with no gene match: 6. The CDR3 nucleotides read TGTGCCAGCAGACTCCGGGACAGGGGGCGCTACGAGCAGTACTTC. The encoded protein is CASRLRDRGRYEQYF.

The rearrangement links TRBV6-5 to TRBJ1-2; no reliable D call. The CDR3 spans 13 residues. CDR1 and CDR2 from the germline V gene are MNHEY and SVGAGI. V was trimmed by 7 bases and J by 3 bases, leaving 12 bases between them. The CDR3 loop is CASTRSSDYGYTF. As DNA, the CDR3 is TGTGCCAGCACCAGGTCCTCAGACTATGGCTACACCTTC.

Note on this clone: Other DNA sequences of this sample code for an identical CDR3. This chain links TRBV15 with TRBJ1-1; 8 bases match TRBD1. V lost 3 bases and J lost 3; bases outside the gene matches: 0. The germline V gene has CDR1 LNHNV and CDR2 YYDKDF (reference sequence). This CDR3 contains 13 residues. In nucleotides, the CDR3 is TGTGCCACCAGCAGGGACAGGGACACTGAAGCTTTCTTT. Translation: CATSRDRDTEAFF.

Only a few counts were recorded for this clone. This chain links TRBV2 with TRBJ2-7; 7 nucleotides agree with TRBD2. CDR3 length equals 14 residues. J was trimmed by 0 bases and V by 8 bases; bases with no gene match: 7. Germline V CDR1 and CDR2: SNHLY, FYNNEI. The CDR3 here is CASGRRGVSYEQYF. The CDR3 DNA sequence: TGTGCCAGCGGTCGACGGGGGGTCTCCTACGAGCAGTACTTC.

V is TRBV27 and J is TRBJ2-5; maybe TRBD2 (6 bases). CDR1 is MNHEY, CDR2 SMNVEV, per germline (reference sequence). There are 16 residues in the CDR3. V lost 2 bases and J lost 7, with 20 bases in between. CDR3 sequence (DNA): TGTGCCAGCAGTTTAAATCCGAGTGGCAGGGAGGCGACCCAGTACTTC. It is translated as CASSLNPSGREATQYF.

The V call is TRBV5-1, the J call TRBJ2-7; 7 bases match TRBD2. Germline CDR1 SGHRS, CDR2 YFSETQ. This CDR3 has 13 amino acids. The trim removed 4 bases at V and 3 bases at J, leaving 4 bases unmatched. Written as DNA, the CDR3 is TGCGCCAGCAGCGGCGGGACTAACTACGAGCAGTACTTC. Amino acid sequence: CASSGGTNYEQYF.

This chain links TRBV18 with TRBJ1-2; 9 nucleotides line up with TRBD1. The germline V gene encodes CDR1 KGHSH and CDR2 LQKENI. The CDR3 totals 17 residues. After removal of 3 bases from V and 4 bases from J, the junction contained 12 bases not matched to a gene. In nucleotides, the CDR3 is TGTGCCAGCTCACCCGAAGTAAGACAGGGGGGCCTCTATGGCTACACCTTC. Its protein product is CASSPEVRQGGLYGYTF.

The chain combines TRBV4-1 with TRBJ1-4; possibly TRBD1 for D (6 bases). From germline, CDR1 is MGHRA and CDR2 YSYEKL. V lost 2 bases, J lost 6 bases, and 25 bases lay in between. The CDR3 contains 19 residues. The CDR3 sequence: CASSQPTTGKVPGDEKLFF. Written as DNA, the CDR3 is TGCGCCAGCAGCCAACCGACAACAGGGAAGGTTCCCGGGGATGAAAAACTGTTTTTT.

The rearrangement joins TRBV18 to TRBJ1-1, with TRBD1 matching over 9 bases. Germline V gene lookup returns CDR1 KGHSH and CDR2 LQKENI. This CDR3 is built from 15 residues. With 0 bases clipped from V and 4 bases from J, the junction kept 3 bases outside the gene matches. CDR3 in amino acids: CASSPPTGGRTEAFF. The CDR3 nucleotides read TGTGCCAGCTCACCACCTACAGGGGGCCGCACTGAAGCTTTCTTT.

The table lists this clone with a few counts. V and J are TRBV4-2 and TRBJ2-3, with 7 bases identical to TRBD1. V lost 3 bases, J lost 7 bases, and 13 bases stayed unmatched. The CDR3 runs 16 residues. The germline V gene has CDR1 LGHNA and CDR2 YNFKEQ. The CDR3 loop reads CASSHLGQETQNTQYF. The CDR3 nucleotides read TGTGCCAGCAGCCATCTTGGACAGGAGACACAGAATACGCAGTATTTT.

This clone was observed a handful of times. Other DNA sequences in the sample encode the same CDR3. The chain recombines TRBV10-3 with TRBJ1-5; D unresolved. Looked up from germline, CDR1 is ENHRY and CDR2 is SYGVKD. The CDR3 length is 13 residues. Trimming left V 3 bases short and J 2 bases short, with 5 bases between. The CDR3 here is CAISEPGNQPQHF. CDR3 nucleotide sequence: TGTGCCATCAGTGAACCAGGCAATCAGCCCCAGCATTTT.